A single sample is the source of the 22 T cell receptor beta chains below, sequenced in a study of blood T cell repertoires in COVID-19 (dated by TCRdb to about 2020). Library preparation employed the immunoSEQ multiplex PCR assay. TCRdb re-hosts the immuneACCESS table, in-frame sequences only. Its copies lack some clones; in the studies checked, an unresolved V gene accounts for under half of them, and the cause for the rest is not known. In all, the sample holds approximately 100,000 clones, and roughly 91% of those were seen once. About 18% of the sample is in the top ten clones. Sequenced: peripheral blood. These receptors originate from a human donor with acute or convalescent COVID-19. The donor label of this sample is uncertain.

The chain links TRBV9 to TRBJ2-3, with D perhaps TRBD2 (6 bases). V shed 1 base and J shed 1 base, with 10 bases lying between them. CDR3 length: 15 amino acids. Germline CDR1 is SGDLS and CDR2 is YYNGEE. CDR3 sequence reads: CASSVFSGGTDTQYF. The CDR3 DNA reads TGTGCCAGCAGCGTATTTTCGGGGGGCACAGATACGCAGTATTTT.

The rearrangement uses TRBV28 and TRBJ1-2; weak D call: TRBD1 (6 bases). The germline V gene has CDR1 MDHEN and CDR2 SYDVKM. V shed 6 bases and J shed 7 bases, with 12 bases lying between them. The CDR3 runs to 12 residues. The DNA for the CDR3 is TGTGCCAGCAGAACAGGGTGGTTTGGCTACACCTTC. Its protein is CASRTGWFGYTF.

The genes are TRBV2 and TRBJ1-1; 8 bases align to TRBD1. Losses at the gene ends were 4 bases for V and 7 bases for J; bases not matched to a gene: 5. The V gene's germline CDR1 is SNHLY and CDR2 FYNNEI. The CDR3 loop spans 13 amino acids. CDR3 residues: CASSVQGAGEAFF. The CDR3 DNA follows: TGTGCCAGCAGTGTTCAGGGGGCAGGTGAAGCTTTCTTT.

For the CDR3, the DNA is TGTGCCAGTAGTACTCAAGACAGGGTCTACACCTTC. The encoded protein is CASSTQDRVYTF. The rearrangement uses TRBV19 and TRBJ1-2, with 7 bases matching TRBD1. CDR3 length equals 12 residues. CDR1 and CDR2 from the germline V gene are LNHDA and SQIVND (reference sequence). J was trimmed by 10 bases and V by 4 bases; bases with no gene match: 6.

This rearrangement joins TRBV4-1 to TRBJ2-1, with 8 bases matching TRBD2. Looked up from germline, CDR1 is MGHRA and CDR2 is YSYEKL. The CDR3 has 16 residues. The junction had 9 bases not matched to a gene; V was cut back by 1 base and J by 7 bases. The DNA of the CDR3 is TGCGCCAGCAGCCAAGTCTCCTCGGCTAGCGGGAATGAGCAGTTCTTC. It specifies CASSQVSSASGNEQFF.

The chain combines TRBV7-6 with TRBJ2-3; 7 nucleotides agree with TRBD2. The CDR3 consists of 18 residues. The V gene end was trimmed by 0 bases and the J gene end by 4 bases; junction bases not matched to a gene: 13. Germline loops: CDR1 SGHVS, CDR2 FNYEAQ. Here the CDR3 reads CASSLAAVAGTEPDTQYF. CDR3 bases: TGTGCCAGCAGCTTAGCAGCGGTAGCGGGTACCGAACCAGATACGCAGTATTTT.

V and J are TRBV2 and TRBJ1-1; D perhaps matches TRBD1 (6 bases). Germline CDR1 reads SNHLY; CDR2 reads FYNNEI. The CDR3 consists of 17 residues. V lost 6 bases and J lost 3, with 23 bases in between. The CDR3 DNA sequence: TGTGCCAGCAGGTATCGCTTACAGGGCCCCAAAGACACTGAAGCTTTCTTT. Translated, it gives CASRYRLQGPKDTEAFF. The complete variable domain, with remaining parts taken from reference TRBV2 and TRBJ1-1, reads EPEVTQTPSHQVTQMGQEVILRCVPISNHLYFYWYRQILGQKVEFLVSFYNNEISEKSEIFDDQFSVERPDGSNFTLKIRSTKLEDSAMYFCASRYRLQGPKDTEAFFGQGTRLTVV.

CDR3 DNA sequence: TGTGCCACCAGCGGCAGGAACAGGTTTGACAATCAGCCCCAGCATTTT. It encodes CATSGRNRFDNQPQHF. J is TRBJ1-5 and V is TRBV15; TRBD1 might be the D (5 bases). CDR3 length: 16 amino acids. Germline V CDR1 and CDR2: LNHNV, YYDKDF (reference sequence). V gave up 5 bases and J gave up 3 bases, with 17 bases separating them. Looking up the rest from reference TRBV15 and TRBJ1-5 gives the full variable domain: DAMVIQNPRYQVTQFGKPVTLSCSQTLNHNVMYWYQQKSSQAPKLLFHYYDKDFNNEADTPDNFQSRRPNTSFCFLDIRSPGLGDTAMYLCATSGRNRFDNQPQHFGDGTRLSIL.

This clone was recorded a few times. The J gene is TRBJ1-1, the V gene TRBV6-5; no definite D call. V gave up 6 bases and J gave up 0 bases, with 11 bases separating them. CDR1 and CDR2 from the germline V gene are MNHEY and SVGAGI. The CDR3 is 14 residues long. The CDR3 region is CASRSIGMNTEAFF. The CDR3 DNA is TGTGCCAGCAGATCGATCGGGATGAACACTGAAGCTTTCTTT.

V and J are TRBV7-3 and TRBJ2-3, with 8 bases fitting TRBD2. V was clipped by 5 bases and J by 0 bases; unmatched bases: 7. Germline-derived CDR1 and CDR2 are SGHTA and FQGTGA. CDR3 length: 16 residues. The CDR3 loop reads CASSPHPSGSTDTQYF. The DNA of the CDR3 is TGTGCCAGCAGCCCTCACCCTAGCGGGAGCACAGATACGCAGTATTTT. Combining the CDR3 with reference TRBV7-3 and TRBJ2-3 gives the whole variable domain GAGVSQTPSNKVTEKGKYVELRCDPISGHTALYWYRQSLGQGPEFLIYFQGTGAADDSGLPNDRFFAVRPEGSVSTLKIQRTERGDSAVYLCASSPHPSGSTDTQYFGPGTRLTVL.

This chain's CDR3 is CASSPQPQLAGGHNEQFF. The CDR3 bases are TGTGCCAGCAGCCCCCAACCACAACTAGCGGGGGGGCACAATGAGCAGTTCTTC. This rearrangement joins TRBV6-2 or TRBV6-3 to TRBJ2-1, with 13 bases identical to TRBD2. Trimming took 6 bases from V and 5 from J; bases not matched to a gene: 13. Germline loops: CDR1 MNHEY, CDR2 SVGEGT. The CDR3 length is 18 residues.

The chain joins TRBV7-6 to TRBJ1-4; the D is unclear. CDR1 SGHVS and CDR2 FNYEAQ come from the germline V gene. Deletions cut 2 bases from V and 4 bases from J, with 11 bases between. The CDR3 is 15 amino acids. CDR3 residues: CASSLRGWLNEKLFF. CDR3 in DNA: TGTGCCAGCAGCTTACGAGGGTGGCTTAATGAAAAACTGTTTTTT.

Only one count was recorded for this clone. This chain links TRBV6-5 with TRBJ2-7; TRBD1 is a possible D gene (5 bases). CDR3 length equals 13 residues. Germline V gene lookup returns CDR1 MNHEY and CDR2 SVGAGI. The ends were cut back, 7 bases at V and 6 bases at J, with 16 bases in the middle. This CDR3 reads CASNSQGAGEQYF. The CDR3 DNA sequence: TGTGCCAGCAACAGTCAGGGCGCTGGCGAGCAGTACTTC.

The chain recombines TRBV7-2 with TRBJ2-7; possible D gene TRBD2, 6 bases. This CDR3 is 16 amino acids long. V was cut by 3 bases and J by 3 bases, with 18 bases left in between. The germline V gene encodes CDR1 SGHTA and CDR2 FQGNSA. CDR3 nucleotide sequence: TGTGCCAGCAGCTTCGCTATTATCGGGGGAATCTACGAGCAGTACTTC. This codes for CASSFAIIGGIYEQYF. Looking up the rest from reference TRBV7-2 and TRBJ2-7 gives the full variable domain: GAGVSQSPSNKVTEKGKDVELRCDPISGHTALYWYRQSLGQGLEFLIYFQGNSAPDKSGLPSDRFSAERTGGSVSTLTIQRTQQEDSAVYLCASSFAIIGGIYEQYFGPGTRLTVT.

The chain joins TRBV15 to TRBJ1-5, with D tentatively TRBD1 (6 bases). The V gene lost 5 bases and the J gene lost 0 bases, with 11 bases spanning the gap. In germline, CDR1 is LNHNV, CDR2 YYDKDF (reference sequence). This CDR3 spans 15 amino acids. CDR3: CATSLDRLSNQPQHF. Here the CDR3 DNA reads TGTGCCACCAGCCTCGACAGGCTTAGCAATCAGCCCCAGCATTTT.

J is TRBJ2-4 and V is TRBV4-1; 7 nucleotides line up with TRBD1. This CDR3 is built from 14 residues. V lost 1 base and J lost 9; bases outside the gene matches: 6. Germline-derived CDR1 and CDR2 are MGHRA and YSYEKL. In nucleotides, the CDR3 is TGCGCCAGCAGCCAAGGGGGGACAGTTGGCATTCAGTACTTC. This codes for CASSQGGTVGIQYF.

V is TRBV6-2 or TRBV6-3 and J is TRBJ2-1; TRBD2 is a possible D gene (6 bases). CDR3 size: 17 residues. The V gene's germline CDR1 is MNHEY and CDR2 SVGEGT. Trimming shortened V by 6 bases and J by 0 bases, and 18 bases separated the two germline ends. The DNA for the CDR3 is TGTGCCAGCAGCCCCCTGGCGGGGATCTACTCCTACAATGAGCAGTTCTTC. This sequence encodes CASSPLAGIYSYNEQFF.

CDR3 in amino acids: CASSEAGDRLYEQYF. In DNA form, the CDR3 reads TGTGCCAGCAGTGAAGCAGGGGACAGACTCTACGAGCAGTACTTC. The V gene is TRBV6-1, the J gene TRBJ2-7, with TRBD1 matching over 7 bases. In germline, CDR1 is MNHNS, CDR2 SASEGT. Unmatched junction bases numbered 5, after V lost 0 bases and J lost 3 bases. The CDR3 is 15 amino acids.

The V call is TRBV28, the J call TRBJ1-2, with TRBD1 as a possible D gene (5 bases). The V gene lost 6 bases and the J gene lost 0 bases, with 14 bases spanning the gap. There are 15 residues in the CDR3. Germline V CDR1 and CDR2: MDHEN, SYDVKM. The DNA for the CDR3 is TGTGCCAGCAGACCAAGGGGCAGAGCTAACTATGGCTACACCTTC. This encodes CASRPRGRANYGYTF.

The chain links TRBV15 to TRBJ1-5; a weak D match, TRBD1 (5 bases). CDR1 is LNHNV and CDR2 is YYDKDF in the germline V gene (reference sequence). The V end lost 6 bases, the J end lost 0 bases, and 9 bases lay between the germline ends. The length of the CDR3 is 14 residues. The CDR3 protein is CATSDSYSNQPQHF. Written as DNA, the CDR3 is TGTGCCACCAGTGACAGTTATAGCAATCAGCCCCAGCATTTT.

The V and J genes are TRBV27 and TRBJ2-1; possible D gene TRBD2, 6 bases. The CDR3 is 11 residues long. Germline CDR1 and CDR2: MNHEY and SMNVEV (reference sequence). The V end was cut by 8 bases, the J end by 9 bases, with 11 bases between. CDR3 sequence reads: CASRLGSEQFF. CDR3 in DNA: TGTGCCAGCCGACTCGGGAGTGAGCAGTTCTTC.

V and J are TRBV5-6 and TRBJ2-1, with TRBD2 matching 10 bases. Germline V gene lookup returns CDR1 SGHDT and CDR2 YYEEEE. The CDR3 is made up of 15 amino acids. Unmatched junction bases numbered 7, after V lost 6 bases and J lost 4 bases. The CDR3: CASTLTSGFYNEQFF. CDR3 DNA sequence: TGTGCCAGCACCCTGACTAGCGGGTTTTACAATGAGCAGTTCTTC. Full variable domain (rest looked up from reference TRBV5-6 and TRBJ2-1): DAGVTQSPTHLIKTRGQQVTLRCSPKSGHDTVSWYQQALGQGPQFIFQYYEEEERQRGNFPDRFSGHQFPNYSSELNVNALLLGDSALYLCASTLTSGFYNEQFFGPGTRLTVL.